The rows below give T cell receptor beta chains drawn from one sample of a study of early T cells in non-severe SARS-CoV-2 infection. TCRdb itself ran the 5' RACE reads through MiXCR, one entry per CDR3 protein. The table records about 71,000 distinct CDR3 sequences, 9.5% to 15% of them present only once. The source was whole blood, collected at baseline. All receptors come from an adult who was a healthcare worker with PCR-confirmed SARS-CoV-2 infection or an uninfected control (not recorded which). The CDR3 runs from the conserved cysteine through the conserved F or W. The D gene is left open where the match is weak. A row's size may be missing; if present it is once, few, many or a size class.

cdr3_aa,cdr3_nt,j_call,v_call,clone_size,d_call
CASSIADSPSNQPQHF,TGTGCCAGTAGTATAGCGGACAGCCCTAGCAATCAGCCCCAGCATTTT,TRBJ1-5,TRBV19,few,NA
CASSPLGTGGHEQYF,TGTGCCAGCAGCCCCCTCGGGACAGGGGGGCACGAGCAGTACTTC,TRBJ2-7,TRBV14,NA,TRBD1
CASSNRDRGNQPQHF,TGTGCCAGCAGCAACCGGGACAGGGGTAATCAGCCCCAGCATTTT,TRBJ1-5,TRBV6-6,NA,TRBD1
CASSRENTEAFF,TGTGCCAGCTCTCGGGAGAACACTGAAGCTTTCTTT,TRBJ1-1,TRBV6-5,many,NA
CSARAPRSTDTQYF,TGCAGTGCTAGAGCGCCACGGAGCACAGATACGCAGTATTTT,TRBJ2-3,TRBV20-1,many,NA
CASRPHANTGELFF,TGTGCCAGTAGACCTCACGCGAACACCGGGGAGCTGTTTTTT,TRBJ2-2,TRBV6-5,NA,NA
CASSFFRTSGSTDTQYF,TGTGCCAGCAGTTTTTTTCGGACTAGCGGAAGCACAGATACGCAGTATTTT,TRBJ2-3,TRBV28,NA,TRBD2
CSARPRDQVLATQYF,TGCAGTGCCCGACCTCGGGACCAAGTTCTGGCGACCCAGTACTTC,TRBJ2-5,TRBV20-1,many,NA
CASTPGRPPYEQYF,TGTGCCAGCACGCCGGGACGACCACCCTACGAGCAGTACTTC,TRBJ2-7,TRBV6-5,NA,NA
CASSSLPSGDNEQFF,TGTGCCAGCAGCTCCCTCCCTAGCGGGGACAATGAGCAGTTCTTC,TRBJ2-1,TRBV11-2,NA,TRBD2
CASSLVSGGPGETQYF,TGTGCCAGCAGCTTAGTTAGCGGGGGGCCGGGTGAGACCCAGTACTTC,TRBJ2-5,TRBV7-2,many,TRBD2
CASSQDPSPLHF,TGTGCCAGCAGCCAAGATCCCTCACCCCTCCACTTT,TRBJ1-6,TRBV14,once,NA
CASSLQAQTRTEAFF,TGTGCCAGCAGCTTACAGGCTCAAACTAGGACTGAAGCTTTCTTT,TRBJ1-1,TRBV7-2,NA,NA
CASSLVGLTSGNTIYF,TGTGCCAGCAGCTTAGTTGGACTTACCTCTGGAAACACCATATATTTT,TRBJ1-3,TRBV11-2,many,NA
CASSLTRGTGELFF,TGTGCCAGCAGCTTAACGAGGGGGACCGGGGAGCTGTTTTTT,TRBJ2-2,TRBV7-3,NA,NA
CASSILDSEGKLFF,TGTGCCAGTAGTATATTGGACAGCGAGGGAAAACTGTTTTTT,TRBJ1-4,TRBV19,many,NA
CASSQDRGTEAFF,TGTGCCAGCAGCCAGGACAGGGGAACTGAAGCTTTCTTT,TRBJ1-1,TRBV7-9,NA,TRBD1
CASSLPGGAQDTQYF,TGTGCCAGCAGTTTGCCAGGGGGGGCCCAAGATACGCAGTATTTT,TRBJ2-3,TRBV27,many,NA
CASSEGPAEPQHF,TGCGCCAGCAGTGAGGGCCCCGCCGAGCCCCAGCATTTT,TRBJ1-5,TRBV5-1,NA,NA
CASSLDLGLTPDTQYF,TGTGCCAGCAGCTTAGATCTCGGACTAACCCCAGATACGCAGTATTTT,TRBJ2-3,TRBV11-2,few,NA
CASSVRRIQETQYF,TGTGCCAGCAGTGTCAGGCGTATCCAAGAGACCCAGTACTTC,TRBJ2-5,TRBV2,many,NA
CASSLASGTYEQYF,TGCGCCAGCAGCTTGGCCTCAGGGACCTACGAGCAGTACTTC,TRBJ2-7,TRBV5-1,NA,NA
CASSSRDRDQPQHF,TGTGCCAGCAGTTCCCGGGACAGAGATCAGCCCCAGCATTTT,TRBJ1-5,TRBV6-6,NA,TRBD1
CARSLENRPNTEAFF,TGTGCCAGAAGCTTGGAGAACAGGCCTAACACTGAAGCTTTCTTT,TRBJ1-1,TRBV5-3,NA,NA
CATSDTGTDTQYF,TGTGCCACCAGTGATACAGGGACAGATACGCAGTATTTT,TRBJ2-3,TRBV24-1,NA,NA
CASSAQGVMEQFF,TGTGCCAGCAGTGCCCAAGGTGTGATGGAGCAGTTCTTC,TRBJ2-1,TRBV7-2,many,NA
CSARTEGVGELFF,TGCAGTGCTAGAACAGAAGGGGTCGGGGAGCTGTTTTTT,TRBJ2-2,TRBV20-1,few,NA
CASSFRPTSGAYQETQYF,TGTGCCAGCAGCTTCCGCCCAACTAGCGGCGCTTACCAAGAGACCCAGTACTTC,TRBJ2-5,TRBV11-2,NA,TRBD2
CASSGASGEQFF,TGTGCCAGCAGTGGAGCTTCTGGTGAGCAGTTCTTC,TRBJ2-1,TRBV2,NA,NA
CASSAKNSPFEQFF,TGTGCCAGCAGCGCAAAAAATTCCCCCTTCGAGCAGTTCTTC,TRBJ2-1,TRBV11-2,NA,NA
CASSPDSFEAFF,TGTGCCAGCAGCCCTGACAGCTTTGAAGCTTTCTTT,TRBJ1-1,TRBV6-2/TRBV6-3,few,NA
CASSEQGGQPQHF,TGTGCCAGCAGTGAACAGGGGGGTCAGCCCCAGCATTTT,TRBJ1-5,TRBV2,few,TRBD1
CSARRSGQGANVLTF,TGCAGTGCCCGGAGGTCGGGACAGGGGGCCAACGTCCTGACTTTC,TRBJ2-6,TRBV20-1,many,TRBD1
CASSEASEQFF,TGTGCCAGCAGTGAAGCAAGTGAGCAGTTCTTC,TRBJ2-1,TRBV6-1,NA,NA
CSALPSGGSTDTQYF,TGCAGTGCTTTACCTAGCGGGGGGAGCACAGATACGCAGTATTTT,TRBJ2-3,TRBV20-1,NA,TRBD2
CASSQAGINNEQFF,TGCGCCAGCAGCCAAGCAGGGATTAACAATGAGCAGTTCTTC,TRBJ2-1,TRBV4-1,many,NA
CASSHGTDFYEQYF,TGTGCCAGCAGCCATGGGACAGACTTCTACGAGCAGTACTTC,TRBJ2-7,TRBV4-2,many,TRBD1
CASSLRQGNPSTDTQYF,TGCGCCAGCAGCTTAAGGCAGGGGAACCCTAGCACAGATACGCAGTATTTT,TRBJ2-3,TRBV5-1,few,NA
CASSHRNYGYTF,TGCGCCAGCAGTCACAGAAACTATGGCTACACCTTC,TRBJ1-2,TRBV10-2,few,NA
CASSHGSSLETQYF,TGCGCCAGCAGCCACGGGTCGTCTCTAGAGACCCAGTACTTC,TRBJ2-5,TRBV5-1,few,NA
CSVEGGDRAFLADYEQFF,TGCAGCGTTGAAGGTGGGGACAGGGCATTTCTAGCGGACTATGAGCAGTTCTTC,TRBJ2-1,TRBV29-1,NA,TRBD1
CASSIWTDSTDTQYF,TGTGCCAGCAGCATATGGACAGATAGCACAGATACGCAGTATTTT,TRBJ2-3,TRBV7-9,NA,NA
CASSRPGLAGSRGDTQYF,TGTGCCAGCAGCCGGCCGGGACTAGCGGGCTCCCGGGGAGATACGCAGTATTTT,TRBJ2-3,TRBV28,once,TRBD2
CASSFKPGRSTDTQYF,TGTGCCAGCAGCTTTAAACCGGGACGAAGCACAGATACGCAGTATTTT,TRBJ2-3,TRBV5-5,few,NA
CASSLPGGLHNEQFF,TGTGCCAGCAGCCTTCCCGGAGGACTCCACAATGAGCAGTTCTTC,TRBJ2-1,TRBV5-4,NA,NA
CASSPQTGHEAFF,TGTGCCAGCTCACCACAGACAGGGCATGAAGCTTTCTTT,TRBJ1-1,TRBV18,many,TRBD1
CASSISGSSYNEQFF,TGTGCCAGCAGTATCAGCGGAAGCTCCTACAATGAGCAGTTCTTC,TRBJ2-1,TRBV27,NA,NA
CATTLETVNTEAFF,TGTGCCACCACACTTGAGACAGTGAACACTGAAGCTTTCTTT,TRBJ1-1,TRBV28,few,NA
CASSEYGGGVTIYF,TGTGCCAGCAGTGAATACGGGGGTGGAGTCACCATATATTTT,TRBJ1-3,TRBV2,NA,NA
CASKGQEAHTQYF,TGTGCCAGCAAGGGTCAGGAAGCCCATACGCAGTATTTT,TRBJ2-3,TRBV27,few,NA
CASSPPRGGAVYNEQFF,TGTGCCAGCAGCCCTCCCCGCGGGGGGGCGGTCTACAATGAGCAGTTCTTC,TRBJ2-1,TRBV11-2,NA,TRBD2
CASSTLAGGTGELFF,TGTGCCAGCAGCACACTAGCGGGGGGCACCGGGGAGCTGTTTTTT,TRBJ2-2,TRBV6-5,many,TRBD2
CASSSRADTQYF,TGTGCCAGCAGCTCCCGCGCGGATACGCAGTATTTT,TRBJ2-3,TRBV7-9,many,NA
CASRGTVPSGYEQYF,TGCGCCAGCAGAGGAACGGTTCCGTCGGGCTACGAGCAGTACTTC,TRBJ2-7,TRBV5-1,few,NA